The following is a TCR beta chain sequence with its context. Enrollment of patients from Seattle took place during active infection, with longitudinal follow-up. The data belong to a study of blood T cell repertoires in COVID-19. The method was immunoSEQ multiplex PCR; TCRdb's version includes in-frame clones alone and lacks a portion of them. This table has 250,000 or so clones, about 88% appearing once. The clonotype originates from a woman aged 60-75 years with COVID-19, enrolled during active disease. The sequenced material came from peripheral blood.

CDR3 sequence (DNA): TGTGCCACCAGCTGGGACAGAACGGGAAACACCATATATTTT. Protein product: CATSWDRTGNTIYF. This sequence joins TRBV15 and TRBJ1-3, with 7 bases fitting TRBD1. The junction had 5 bases not matched to a gene; V was cut back by 5 bases and J by 4 bases. This CDR3 comprises 14 residues. CDR1 and CDR2 from the germline V gene are LNHNV and YYDKDF (reference sequence).